This is a list of T cell receptor beta chains from one sample in a study of blood T cell repertoires in COVID-19. The table came from immunoSEQ multiplex PCR; TCRdb's copy has only in-frame clones and leaves some out. Found here are 120,000 to 150,000 clones, around four fifths of them singletons; the top ten hold roughly 3%. The sequenced sample was peripheral blood. The receptors derive from a woman aged 40-49 years with active or convalescent COVID-19. Both conserved end residues are part of each CDR3. D genes are given only for firm matches. A clone size is listed for some rows: how often the clone was seen (once, few, many), or a class if it is expanded.

v_call	clone_size	d_call	j_call	cdr3_aa	cdr3_nt
TRBV19	-	-	TRBJ1-1	CASSPNPRRGEAFF	TGTGCCAGTAGTCCTAATCCCCGGCGGGGTGAAGCTTTCTTT
TRBV6-5	-	-	TRBJ1-6	CASSREDNSPLHF	TGTGCCAGCAGCAGAGAGGATAATTCACCCCTCCACTTT
TRBV15	-	-	TRBJ1-5	CATSRVLGIRGVGNQPQHF	TGTGCCACCAGCAGAGTTTTGGGTATCCGAGGTGTAGGCAATCAGCCCCAGCATTTT
TRBV5-1	-	-	TRBJ1-3	CASSLSPSAGNTIYF	TGCGCCAGCAGCCTTTCGCCCAGTGCTGGAAACACCATATATTTT
TRBV6-6	-	-	TRBJ1-2	CASSYERYGYTF	TGTGCCAGCAGTTACGAGCGCTATGGCTACACCTTC
TRBV30	-	TRBD1	TRBJ1-5	CAWSRTGGGGPQHF	TGTGCCTGGAGTCGAACAGGGGGCGGGGGGCCCCAGCATTTT
TRBV11-2	-	-	TRBJ2-7	CASSPSGTPSYEQYF	TGTGCCAGCAGCCCGTCCGGGACACCCTCCTACGAGCAGTACTTC
TRBV6-5	-	-	TRBJ1-4	CASGRGAGEKLFF	TGTGCCAGCGGCCGGGGGGCAGGGGAAAAACTGTTTTTT
TRBV6-5	-	-	TRBJ1-2	CASSPFRGGYTF	TGTGCCAGCAGCCCCTTTCGGGGTGGCTACACCTTC
TRBV4-2	-	TRBD1	TRBJ1-1	CASSQDPTGGTNTEAFF	TGTGCCAGCAGCCAAGATCCGACAGGGGGTACGAACACTGAAGCTTTCTTT
TRBV9	-	-	TRBJ1-6	CASGSTASSYNSPLHF	TGTGCCAGCGGGTCGACAGCGAGCTCCTATAATTCACCCCTCCACTTT
TRBV28	-	-	TRBJ1-2	CASSLLGLRGNYGYTF	TGTGCCAGCAGTTTATTGGGGCTCAGGGGTAACTATGGCTACACCTTC
TRBV6-6	-	TRBD1	TRBJ1-1	CASSLQGTNTEAFF	TGTGCCAGCAGCCTACAGGGGACGAACACTGAAGCTTTCTTT
TRBV2	few	TRBD1	TRBJ1-4	CASSGTGEKEKLFF	TGTGCCAGCAGTGGGACAGGGGAGAAGGAAAAACTGTTTTTT
TRBV9	-	-	TRBJ2-2	CASSVVRGELFF	TGTGCCAGCAGCGTAGTTCGTGGGGAGCTGTTTTTT
TRBV19	-	-	TRBJ1-5	CASSRVTGDFWQPQHF	TGTGCCAGTAGTAGGGTAACGGGGGATTTTTGGCAGCCCCAGCATTTT
TRBV6-6	-	-	TRBJ1-2	CASSYSQAGGYTF	TGTGCCAGCAGTTACTCCCAAGCGGGCGGCTACACCTTC
TRBV4-2	-	-	TRBJ2-2	CASSTDSPAELFF	TGTGCCAGCAGCACGGACAGCCCCGCGGAGCTGTTTTTT
TRBV10-3	-	TRBD2	TRBJ2-2	CATRGGGELFF	TGTGCCACGCGCGGGGGCGGGGAGCTGTTTTTT
TRBV6-1	-	-	TRBJ1-2	CASSEKGRLYGYTF	TGTGCCAGCAGTGAAAAGGGGCGCCTTTATGGCTACACCTTC
TRBV10-3	few	TRBD1	TRBJ2-7	CAISGEGQGSEQYF	TGTGCCATCAGTGGGGAGGGACAGGGATCGGAGCAGTACTTC
TRBV11-3	-	TRBD2	TRBJ2-1	CASSLGTSGNYNEQFF	TGTGCCAGCAGCTTAGGGACTAGCGGGAACTACAATGAGCAGTTCTTC
TRBV7-9	-	-	TRBJ1-2	CASSKTSYGYTF	TGTGCCAGCAGCAAGACTAGCTATGGCTACACCTTC
TRBV12-5	-	-	TRBJ2-5	CASGLEGLKAQYF	TGTGCTAGTGGTTTGGAGGGACTCAAGGCCCAGTACTTC